This T cell receptor (beta chain) was found in a study of T cell responses to AZD1222 COVID-19 vaccine. TCRdb's copy holds only in-frame clones and misses some; the assay was immunoSEQ multiplex PCR. The sample comprises some 150,000 clones, more than 75% of which are singletons, and around 3% rests with the top ten. Germline values: CDR1 LGHDT, CDR2 YNNKEL (reference sequence). V lost 0 bases and J lost 0, with 21 bases in between. The CDR3 sequence is 19 residues long. The origin of this receptor is an adult who received the AZD1222 COVID-19 vaccine. This sequence joins TRBV3-1 (or the pseudogene TRBV3-2) and TRBJ2-7, with D maybe TRBD1 (6 bases). This specimen consisted of peripheral blood, obtained 28 days after the second AZD1222 dose. The CDR3 coding sequence is TGTGCCAGCAGCCAAGATCCCAGGGGCCCTAAATTGAGCTCCTACGAGCAGTACTTC. Translation gives CASSQDPRGPKLSSYEQYF.